The 2 T cell receptor beta chains listed next were all sequenced from one sample in a study of blood T cell repertoires in COVID-19. TCRdb keeps only in-frame clones here, not all; method: immunoSEQ multiplex PCR. The sample includes some 69,000 clones, roughly 79% of them seen just once. The specimen was peripheral blood. Receptors were obtained from a human donor in a cohort sampled during active COVID-19.

Comment on this clone: The sample contains more than one DNA sequence encoding this CDR3. This chain joins TRBV7-6 and TRBJ2-7, with 11 positions matching TRBD1. The CDR3 sequence is 15 residues long. V trimming: 4 bases; J trimming: 1 base; junction bases outside the gene matches: 3. Germline V gives CDR1 SGHVS, CDR2 FNYEAQ. CDR3 sequence (DNA): TGTGCCAGCAGCTCAGGACAGGGGGCGTCCTACGAGCAGTACTTC. Translation: CASSSGQGASYEQYF.

The chain carries TRBV19 and TRBJ2-2, with 9 bases lining up with TRBD1. This CDR3 is built from 17 residues. Germline CDR1 is LNHDA and CDR2 is SQIVND (reference sequence). The trim removed 6 bases at V and 1 base at J, leaving 9 bases unmatched. CDR3 region: CASRDRGAGWNTGELFF. The CDR3 DNA reads TGTGCCAGTAGGGACAGGGGAGCGGGCTGGAACACCGGGGAGCTGTTTTTT.